Reported below is one T cell receptor (beta chain). This CDR3 spans 12 amino acids. With 1 base removed from V and 9 bases from J, the gap between germline ends came to 9 bases. Germline V CDR1 and CDR2: SGHTA, FQGNSA. This sample was taken from a study of blood T cell repertoires in COVID-19. In the source study's methods: Nucleated cell number was recorded as an estimate derived from reference gene primer amplification. Assay used: immunoSEQ multiplex PCR; TCRdb lists only in-frame clones, some missing. V, J and clone size are those of that table, while D and trimming were read from the DNA. Here the sample spans about 360,000 clones, approximately 86% being singletons. Residents of 24 US areas, aged about 18 to 95 years, made up the participants. The study assigned cohorts using participant-reported clinical history.

The V call is TRBV7-2, the J call TRBJ1-1; tentatively, D is TRBD1 (5 bases). Input material: PBMCs or T cells enriched from blood (not recorded which). This receptor was identified in a woman in her thirties or forties with acute COVID-19. DNA of the CDR3: TGTGCCAGCAGCTTAGTCCAGGGTAAAGCTTTCTTT. Translated: CASSLVQGKAFF.